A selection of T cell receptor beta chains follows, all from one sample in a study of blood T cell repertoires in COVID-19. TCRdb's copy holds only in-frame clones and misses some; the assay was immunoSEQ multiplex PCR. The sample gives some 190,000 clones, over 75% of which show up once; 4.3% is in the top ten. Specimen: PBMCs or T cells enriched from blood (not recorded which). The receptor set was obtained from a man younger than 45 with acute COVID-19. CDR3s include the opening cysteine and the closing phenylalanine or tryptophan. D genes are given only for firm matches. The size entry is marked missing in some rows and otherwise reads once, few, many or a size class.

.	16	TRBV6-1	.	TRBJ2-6	TGTGCCAGCAGTGAAGCAGCGCAAGGTGGGGCCAACGTCCTGACTTTC	CASSEAAQGGANVLTF
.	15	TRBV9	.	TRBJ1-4	TGTGCCAGCAGCGTAGGGGGCAGCTTAAATGAAAAACTGTTTTTT	CASSVGGSLNEKLFF
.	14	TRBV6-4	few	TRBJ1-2	TGTGCCAGCAGTGACCCCTATTCCGGGATGGGCTACACCTTC	CASSDPYSGMGYTF
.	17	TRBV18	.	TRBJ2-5	TGTGCCAGCTCACCACTCTCACGAGCAGGTGGCCAAGAGACCCAGTACTTC	CASSPLSRAGGQETQYF
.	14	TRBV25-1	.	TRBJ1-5	TGTGCCAGGAAACACGGGACACCGAATCAGCCCCAGCATTTT	CARKHGTPNQPQHF
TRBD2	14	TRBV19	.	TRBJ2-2	TGTGCCAGTAGACTGTTTTGGGAGGGCGGGGAGCTGTTTTTT	CASRLFWEGGELFF
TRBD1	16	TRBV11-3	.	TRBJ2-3	TGTGCCAGCAGCTCCCAGGGGGCGGGGTTCACAGATACGCAGTATTTT	CASSSQGAGFTDTQYF
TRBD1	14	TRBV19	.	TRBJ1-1	TGTGCCAGTAGTAGGGACAGGGGGATAGCTGAAGCTTTCTTT	CASSRDRGIAEAFF
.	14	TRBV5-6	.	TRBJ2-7	TGTGCCAGCAGCCCGGACAGACAGGCCTACGAGCAGTACTTC	CASSPDRQAYEQYF
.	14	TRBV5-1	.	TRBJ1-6	TGCGCCAGCAGCTTGGGAGGCGATAATTCACCCCTCCACTTT	CASSLGGDNSPLHF
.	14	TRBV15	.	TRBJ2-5	TGTGCCACCAACCGGGACTCACCCGAAGAGACCCAGTACTTC	CATNRDSPEETQYF
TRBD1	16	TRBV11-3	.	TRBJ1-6	TGTGCCAGCAGCCCCCCCAAGGGGACAGGGGATTCACCCCTCCACTTT	CASSPPKGTGDSPLHF
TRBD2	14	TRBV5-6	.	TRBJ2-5	TGTGCCAGCAGCGAAACGGGAGGGCCGGAGACCCAGTACTTC	CASSETGGPETQYF
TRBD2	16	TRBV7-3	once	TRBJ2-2	TGTGCCAGCAGCCAAACTAGCGGGGGGAGAACCGGGGAGCTGTTTTTT	CASSQTSGGRTGELFF
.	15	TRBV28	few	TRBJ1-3	TGTGCCAGCAGTTTACGACAGACCTCTGGAAACACCATATATTTT	CASSLRQTSGNTIYF
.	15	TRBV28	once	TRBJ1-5	TGTGCCAGCAGTTTATTCCCCGAGAGCAATCAGCCCCAGCATTTT	CASSLFPESNQPQHF
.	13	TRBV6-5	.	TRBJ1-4	TGTGCCAGCACCGGAGGGACGGTGGAAAAACTGTTTTTT	CASTGGTVEKLFF
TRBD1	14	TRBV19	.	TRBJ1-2	TGTGCCAGTACCATTGGACAGGGCCTCTATGGCTACACCTTC	CASTIGQGLYGYTF
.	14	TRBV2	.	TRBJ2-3	TGTGCCAGCAGTGGGCTGACTAGCACAGATACGCAGTATTTT	CASSGLTSTDTQYF
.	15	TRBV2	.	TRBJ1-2	TGTGCCAGCAGCCCGGCCCAGGGGTATACCTATGGCTACACCTTC	CASSPAQGYTYGYTF
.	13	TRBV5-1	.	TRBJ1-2	TGCGCCAGCAGCTTGGACGGAGGGACGGGCTACACCTTC	CASSLDGGTGYTF
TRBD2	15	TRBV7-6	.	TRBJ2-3	TGTGCCAGCAGCTTAGCCTCTGGCGGGGGAGCTACGCAGTATTTT	CASSLASGGGATQYF
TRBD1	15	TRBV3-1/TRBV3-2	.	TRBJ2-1	TGTGCCAGCAGCACGGGACAGAGCTCCTACAATGAGCAGTTCTTC	CASSTGQSSYNEQFF
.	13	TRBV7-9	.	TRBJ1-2	TGTGCCAGCACCCCGGGGGGGGGCTATGGCTACACCTTC	CASTPGGGYGYTF